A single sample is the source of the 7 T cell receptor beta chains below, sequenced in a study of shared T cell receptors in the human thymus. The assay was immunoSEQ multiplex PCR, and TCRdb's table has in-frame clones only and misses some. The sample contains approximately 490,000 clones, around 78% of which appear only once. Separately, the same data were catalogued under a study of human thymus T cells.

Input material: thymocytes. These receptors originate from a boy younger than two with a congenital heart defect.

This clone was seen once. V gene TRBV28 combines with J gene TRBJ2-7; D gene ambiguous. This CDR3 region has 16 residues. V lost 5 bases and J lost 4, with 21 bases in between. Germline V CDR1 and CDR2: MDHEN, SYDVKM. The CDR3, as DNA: TGTGCCAGCAGTCGACTTCCGCCGCCGACCTTTTACGAGCAGTACTTC. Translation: CASSRLPPPTFYEQYF.

This chain's CDR3 is CASSFRWTPTQETQYF. The CDR3 DNA sequence: TGCGCCAGCAGCTTCCGCTGGACTCCCACCCAAGAGACCCAGTACTTC. This chain connects TRBV5-1 to TRBJ2-5; TRBD2 is a possible D gene (5 bases). CDR3 length: 16 amino acids. Germline loops: CDR1 SGHRS, CDR2 YFSETQ. The V and J ends lost 2 bases and 1 base respectively, with 15 bases between them.

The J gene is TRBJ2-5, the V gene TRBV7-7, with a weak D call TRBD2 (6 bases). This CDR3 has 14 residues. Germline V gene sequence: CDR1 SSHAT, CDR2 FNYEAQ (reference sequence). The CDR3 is CAPGRLALQETQYF. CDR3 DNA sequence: TGTGCTCCTGGGCGGCTAGCGCTACAAGAGACCCAGTACTTC.

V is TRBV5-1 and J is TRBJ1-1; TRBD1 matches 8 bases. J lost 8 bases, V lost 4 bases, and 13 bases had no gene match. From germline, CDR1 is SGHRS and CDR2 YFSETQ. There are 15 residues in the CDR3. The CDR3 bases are TGCGCCAGCAGCCCCCGAACGGGACAGGCTCCCGAAGCTTTCTTT. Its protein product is CASSPRTGQAPEAFF.

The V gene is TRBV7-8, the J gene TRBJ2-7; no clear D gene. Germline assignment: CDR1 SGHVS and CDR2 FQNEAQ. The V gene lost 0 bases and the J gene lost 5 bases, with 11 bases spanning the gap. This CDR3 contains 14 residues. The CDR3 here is CASSLAFLADEQYF. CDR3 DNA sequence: TGTGCCAGCAGCTTAGCGTTTTTAGCCGACGAGCAGTACTTC.

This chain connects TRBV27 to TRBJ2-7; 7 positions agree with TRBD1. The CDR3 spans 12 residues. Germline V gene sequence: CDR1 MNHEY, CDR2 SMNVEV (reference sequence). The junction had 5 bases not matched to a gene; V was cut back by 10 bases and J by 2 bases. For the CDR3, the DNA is TGTGCCACCCGACAGGGAGCCTACGAGCAGTACTTC. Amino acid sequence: CATRQGAYEQYF.

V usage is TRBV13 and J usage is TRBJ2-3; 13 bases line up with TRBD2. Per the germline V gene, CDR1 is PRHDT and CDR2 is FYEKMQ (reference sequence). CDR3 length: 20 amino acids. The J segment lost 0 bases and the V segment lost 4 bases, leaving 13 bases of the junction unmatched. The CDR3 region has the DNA TGTGCCAGCAGCTCCCCCGATACTAGCGGGAGGGCGGCTAGCACAGATACGCAGTATTTT. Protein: CASSSPDTSGRAASTDTQYF. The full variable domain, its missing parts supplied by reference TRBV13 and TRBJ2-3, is AAGVIQSPRHLIKEKRETATLKCYPIPRHDTVYWYQQGPGQDPQFLISFYEKMQSDKGSIPDRFSAQQFSDYHSELNMSSLELGDSALYFCASSSPDTSGRAASTDTQYFGPGTRLTVL.